This entry lists 27 T cell receptor beta chains sequenced from one sample in a study of T-cell memory formation after mild COVID-19. TCRdb re-called the 5' RACE reads with MiXCR, one entry per CDR3 protein. The sample yields approximately 500,000 distinct CDR3 sequences, around a quarter seen once. Input material: PBMCs or a T cell subset sorted from them (not recorded which). These TCRs come from an adult woman who had mild COVID-19 (a few samples of this study predate the infection). Cell type and time point are not known.

This chain uses TRBV7-3 with TRBJ2-7, with 9 bases aligning to TRBD2. CDR3 length: 15 residues. Germline V lookup: CDR1 SGHTA, CDR2 FQGTGA. Trimming cost V 5 bases and J 0 bases; bases outside gene matches: 5. CDR3: CASSISSGSSYEQYF. The CDR3, as DNA: TGTGCCAGCAGCATCAGTAGCGGGAGCTCCTACGAGCAGTACTTC.

The chain combines TRBV29-1 with TRBJ1-2, with D possibly being TRBD1 (5 bases). V dropped 6 bases and J dropped 6 bases, with 17 bases sitting between them. The CDR3 has 13 amino acids. CDR1 and CDR2 (germline): SQVTM, ANQGSEA. CDR3 in amino acids: CSVVGASDHGYTF. The CDR3 DNA follows: TGCAGCGTGGTAGGGGCCTCGGACCATGGCTACACCTTC.

This clonotype was observed a handful of times. V is TRBV12-3 or TRBV12-4 and J is TRBJ2-7; D is unclear. The ends were cut back, 3 bases at V and 7 bases at J, with 16 bases in the middle. This CDR3 has 14 amino acids. In nucleotides, the CDR3 is TGTGCCAGCAGTTTGGCAGGAAACCCTATAGAGCAGTACTTC. Translation gives CASSLAGNPIEQYF.

This clonotype was detected a few times. This chain uses TRBV5-1 with TRBJ2-1; no clear D. Germline assignment: CDR1 SGHRS and CDR2 YFSETQ. Trimming took off 4 bases at V and 5 bases at J, with 13 bases between the two ends. The CDR3 length is 14 residues. This chain's CDR3 is CASSRSGQDNEQFF. DNA of the CDR3: TGCGCCAGCAGCCGGTCGGGTCAGGACAATGAGCAGTTCTTC.

V gene TRBV6-5 combines with J gene TRBJ1-3; D gene unclear. This CDR3 spans 15 amino acids. Trimming stripped 2 bases from V and 1 base from J, with 9 bases between. CDR1 MNHEY and CDR2 SVGAGI come from the germline V gene. CDR3 amino acids: CASSYEADSGNTIYF. DNA for the CDR3: TGTGCCAGCAGTTACGAGGCCGATTCTGGAAACACCATATATTTT.

This clonotype came up a few times. The V and J genes are TRBV6-6 and TRBJ2-7; 8 bases line up with TRBD1. CDR3 size: 12 residues. Trimming at V came to 6 bases and at J to 10 bases, leaving 8 bases not matched to a gene. In germline, CDR1 is MNHNY, CDR2 SVGAGI (reference sequence). The CDR3 sequence: CASSRGQGPQYF. The CDR3 DNA follows: TGTGCCAGCAGCCGCGGACAGGGCCCTCAGTACTTC.

J is TRBJ1-1 and V is TRBV18; tentative D call: TRBD1 (5 bases). V was trimmed by 6 bases and J by 4 bases, leaving 15 bases between them. Germline CDR1 reads KGHSH; CDR2 reads LQKENI. The CDR3 runs to 14 residues. CDR3 sequence (DNA): TGTGCCAGCTCGCAAATGGCAGGGAGCACTGAAGCTTTCTTT. Its protein is CASSQMAGSTEAFF.

The table lists this clonotype with a few counts. The gene calls are TRBV4-2 and TRBJ2-1; maybe TRBD1 (5 bases). Trimming removed 0 bases from V and 13 bases from J, with 13 bases in between. Germline-derived CDR1 and CDR2 are LGHNA and YNFKEQ. There are 13 residues in the CDR3. Here the CDR3 reads CASSQDVGEAQFF. In nucleotides, the CDR3 is TGTGCCAGCAGCCAAGACGTAGGGGAAGCTCAGTTCTTC.

The chain is built from TRBV27 and TRBJ2-7; 8 nucleotides align to TRBD2. This CDR3 has 14 residues. The germline V gene has CDR1 MNHEY and CDR2 SMNVEV (reference sequence). Trimming at V came to 8 bases and at J to 1 base, leaving 7 bases not matched to a gene. CDR3 sequence reads: CASHASGWSYEQYF. The CDR3 DNA reads as TGTGCCAGCCATGCTAGCGGGTGGTCCTACGAGCAGTACTTC.

There are a few counts of this clonotype. This rearrangement joins TRBV12-3 or TRBV12-4 to TRBJ2-5, with 8 bases that match TRBD2. CDR3 length equals 15 residues. V gave up 1 base and J gave up 4 bases; unmatched junction bases: 5. The CDR3 coding sequence is TGTGCCAGCAGTTTAGTAGCGGGGAATCTAGAGACCCAGTACTTC. Encoded protein: CASSLVAGNLETQYF.

This clonotype has at least ten counts. V and J are TRBV5-5 and TRBJ2-5; the match to TRBD1 covers 7 bases. With V trimmed by 5 bases and J by 5 bases, 9 bases remained unmatched. This CDR3 has 14 residues. Germline CDR1 SGHKS, CDR2 YYEKEE (reference sequence). For the CDR3, the DNA is TGTGCCAGCAGTCTCGGTAGGGGGCGGGAGACCCAGTACTTC. It is translated as CASSLGRGRETQYF.

This clonotype was picked up a small number of times. V is TRBV30 and J is TRBJ1-2; TRBD1 is a possible D gene (5 bases). This CDR3 is 13 amino acids long. Between the trimmed V and J ends, which lost 4 bases and 2 bases, there was a span of 11 bases. CDR1 and CDR2 (germline): GTSNPN, SVGIG (reference sequence). CDR3 loop: CAWTGIENYGYTF. CDR3 DNA sequence: TGTGCCTGGACAGGGATCGAGAACTATGGCTACACCTTC. The whole variable domain, remainder taken from reference TRBV30 and TRBJ1-2, is SQTIHQWPATLVQPVGSPLSLECTVEGTSNPNLYWYRQAAGRGLQLLFYSVGIGQISSEVPQNLSASRPQDRQFILSSKKLLLSDSGFYLCAWTGIENYGYTFGSGTRLTVV.

This clonotype was observed a handful of times. J is TRBJ2-7 and V is TRBV6-2 or TRBV6-3; D call uncertain. CDR1 MNHEY and CDR2 SVGEGT come from the germline V gene. The V and J ends lost 6 bases and 3 bases respectively, with 18 bases between them. The CDR3 loop spans 15 amino acids. The CDR3 is CASRDLGPGDYEQYF. The CDR3 DNA reads TGTGCCAGCAGGGATTTGGGTCCAGGAGACTACGAGCAGTACTTC.

This clonotype has more than one count but fewer than ten. The chain carries TRBV7-6 and TRBJ2-1; tentatively, D is TRBD1 or TRBD2 (5 bases each). There are 16 residues in the CDR3. CDR1 SGHVS and CDR2 FNYEAQ come from the germline V gene. The V and J ends lost 1 base and 3 bases respectively, with 13 bases between them. This chain's CDR3 is CASSLGELGDYNEQFF. CDR3 bases: TGTGCCAGCAGCTTAGGGGAACTAGGGGACTACAATGAGCAGTTCTTC.

The J gene is TRBJ2-7, the V gene TRBV5-1, with TRBD2 matching 11 bases. The V gene's germline CDR1 is SGHRS and CDR2 YFSETQ. This CDR3 contains 18 residues. V shed 4 bases and J 2 bases; nucleotides not matched to a gene: 14. The CDR3: CASSLAFKGLAETYEQYF. The CDR3 DNA reads TGCGCCAGCAGCCTGGCCTTCAAGGGACTAGCGGAGACCTACGAGCAGTACTTC.

This clonotype was seen a handful of times. The chain carries TRBV29-1 and TRBJ2-5; D is undetermined. The CDR3 runs 13 residues. Trimming removed 2 bases at V and 2 bases at J, with 9 bases between. Germline CDR1 reads SQVTM; CDR2 reads ANQGSEA. DNA of the CDR3: TGCAGCGTTGAAAGAGGCCAGCAAGAGACCCAGTACTTC. Amino acid sequence: CSVERGQQETQYF.

In its sample, this clonotype was seen a few times. The CDR3 region has the DNA TGTGCCAGCAGCCAGGGCGGTGGGCAGTACTTC. Translating it yields CASSQGGGQYF. This chain links TRBV6-5 with TRBJ2-7, with D perhaps TRBD1 (5 bases). CDR1 and CDR2 (germline): MNHEY, SVGAGI. Trimming pared 6 bases from V and 9 bases from J, leaving 12 bases between. This CDR3 contains 11 residues.

The V gene is TRBV20-1, the J gene TRBJ2-1; perhaps TRBD2 as D (5 bases). Germline-derived CDR1 and CDR2 are DFQATT and SNEGSKA (reference sequence). Trimming pared 6 bases from V and 1 base from J, leaving 10 bases between. The CDR3 covers 13 residues. The CDR3 loop reads CSARSGSYNEQFF. Written as DNA, the CDR3 is TGCAGTGCGAGGAGCGGTTCCTACAATGAGCAGTTCTTC.

This clonotype was detected a few times. The V gene is TRBV18, the J gene TRBJ2-7; tentatively, D is TRBD1 (7 bases). This CDR3 region has 14 residues. V lost 3 bases to trimming and J lost 2 bases, with 11 bases between them. Germline loops: CDR1 KGHSH, CDR2 LQKENI. The CDR3 loop reads CASSPGGGPYEQYF. DNA of the CDR3: TGTGCCAGCTCACCTGGAGGGGGCCCCTACGAGCAGTACTTC.

This clonotype showed up many times. The CDR3 coding sequence is TGCAGTGCTCGGGACGGCACAGATACGCAGTATTTT. Protein: CSARDGTDTQYF. The chain combines TRBV20-1 with TRBJ2-3; D is tentatively TRBD1 or TRBD2 (5 bases each). V lost 5 bases, J lost 1 base, and 7 bases lay in between. The length of the CDR3 is 12 residues. Germline CDR1 is DFQATT and CDR2 is SNEGSKA (reference sequence).

This clonotype was seen a few times. This sequence joins TRBV5-4 and TRBJ1-1, with a tentative D call TRBD1 (5 bases). This CDR3 is built from 14 residues. The V and J ends lost 3 bases and 0 bases respectively, with 9 bases between them. Germline assignment: CDR1 SGHNT and CDR2 YYREEE (reference sequence). CDR3 bases: TGTGCCAGCAGCTGGGGGTTAATGAACACTGAAGCTTTCTTT. This codes for CASSWGLMNTEAFF.

This clonotype was counted only a few times. The genes are TRBV29-1 and TRBJ2-2; TRBD1 is a possible D gene (5 bases). Per germline, CDR1 SQVTM and CDR2 ANQGSEA. This CDR3 contains 16 residues. V was clipped by 6 bases and J by 0 bases, with 17 bases between them. CDR3 in DNA: TGCAGCGTGGGTCGAAGGGGCACCACGAACACCGGGGAGCTGTTTTTT. This gives the protein CSVGRRGTTNTGELFF.

This chain connects TRBV2 to TRBJ1-6; possibly TRBD1 for D (5 bases). Germline V gene lookup returns CDR1 SNHLY and CDR2 FYNNEI. The CDR3 covers 14 residues. Trimming removed 3 bases from V and 9 bases from J, with 12 bases in between. The CDR3 region has the DNA TGTGCCAGCAGTGAGAGAGGGGCAGTTTCACCCCTCCACTTT. Translated: CASSERGAVSPLHF.

The rearrangement uses TRBV9 and TRBJ2-5; D is unresolved. This CDR3 has 17 amino acids. The V gene's germline CDR1 is SGDLS and CDR2 YYNGEE. With 0 bases removed from V and 1 base from J, the gap between germline ends came to 16 bases. The CDR3 region has the DNA TGTGCCAGCAGCGTAGGAACGGTAACCCTTCGCCAAGAGACCCAGTACTTC. Translating it yields CASSVGTVTLRQETQYF.

This chain joins TRBV20-1 and TRBJ2-5; 13 bases fit TRBD2. Germline-derived CDR1 and CDR2 are DFQATT and SNEGSKA (reference sequence). The CDR3 runs 18 residues. The V and J ends lost 4 bases and 2 bases, in that order; junction bases with no gene match: 13. The CDR3 DNA is TGCAGTGCTACAGCCACTAGCGGGGGGGCCTTCAAGCAAGAGACCCAGTACTTC. It is translated as CSATATSGGAFKQETQYF.

This chain connects TRBV6-5 to TRBJ1-5; 8 bases fit TRBD1. Germline V gives CDR1 MNHEY, CDR2 SVGAGI. J was trimmed by 0 bases and V by 0 bases; bases with no gene match: 7. The CDR3 spans 18 residues. CDR3 sequence reads: CASSYSSTGVNSNQPQHF. The DNA of the CDR3 is TGTGCCAGCAGTTACTCGTCGACAGGGGTGAATAGCAATCAGCCCCAGCATTTT.

Only a few counts were recorded for this clonotype. The chain couples TRBV3-1 to TRBJ2-7, with D perhaps TRBD2 (5 bases). The CDR3 runs 15 residues. Trimming left V 0 bases short and J 5 bases short, with 14 bases between. CDR1 and CDR2 from the germline V gene are LGHDT and YNNKEL (reference sequence). The CDR3 loop reads CASSQEGGGRHEQYF. In nucleotides, the CDR3 is TGTGCCAGCAGCCAAGAAGGCGGAGGTCGTCACGAGCAGTACTTC.